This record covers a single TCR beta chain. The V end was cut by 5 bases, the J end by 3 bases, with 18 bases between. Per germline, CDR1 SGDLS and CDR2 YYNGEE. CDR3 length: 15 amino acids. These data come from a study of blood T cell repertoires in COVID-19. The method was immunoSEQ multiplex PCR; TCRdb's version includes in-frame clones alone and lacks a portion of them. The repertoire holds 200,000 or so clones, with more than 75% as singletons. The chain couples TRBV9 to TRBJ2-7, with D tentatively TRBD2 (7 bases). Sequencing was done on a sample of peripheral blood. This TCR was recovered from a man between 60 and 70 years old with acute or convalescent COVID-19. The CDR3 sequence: CASSERTGGRYEQYF. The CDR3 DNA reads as TGTGCCAGCAGTGAGCGGACGGGGGGCCGCTACGAGCAGTACTTC.